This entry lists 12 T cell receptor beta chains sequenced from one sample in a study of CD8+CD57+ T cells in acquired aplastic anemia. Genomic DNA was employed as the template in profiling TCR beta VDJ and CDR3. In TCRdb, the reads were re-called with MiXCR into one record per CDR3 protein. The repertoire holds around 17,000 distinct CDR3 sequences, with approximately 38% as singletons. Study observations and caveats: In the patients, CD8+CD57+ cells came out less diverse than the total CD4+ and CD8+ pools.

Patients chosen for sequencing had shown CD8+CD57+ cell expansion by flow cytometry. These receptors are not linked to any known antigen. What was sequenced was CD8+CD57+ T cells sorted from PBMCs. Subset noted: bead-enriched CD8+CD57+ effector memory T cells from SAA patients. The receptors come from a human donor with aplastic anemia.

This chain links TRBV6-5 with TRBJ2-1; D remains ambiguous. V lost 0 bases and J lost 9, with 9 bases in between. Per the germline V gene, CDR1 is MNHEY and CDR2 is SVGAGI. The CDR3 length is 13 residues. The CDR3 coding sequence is TGTGCCAGCAGTTACTCGTTGGGTAGTGAGCAGTTCTTC. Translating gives CASSYSLGSEQFF.

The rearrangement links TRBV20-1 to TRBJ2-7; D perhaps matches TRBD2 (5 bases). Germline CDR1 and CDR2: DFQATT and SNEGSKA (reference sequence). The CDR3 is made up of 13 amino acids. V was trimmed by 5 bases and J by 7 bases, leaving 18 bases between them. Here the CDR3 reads CSASGKWGWEQYV. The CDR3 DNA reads TGCAGTGCTTCGGGAAAGTGGGGTTGGGAGCAGTACGTC.

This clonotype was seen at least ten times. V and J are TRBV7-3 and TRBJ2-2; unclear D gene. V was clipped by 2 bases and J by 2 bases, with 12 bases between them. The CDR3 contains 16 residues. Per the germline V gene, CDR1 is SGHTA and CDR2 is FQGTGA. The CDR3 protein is CASSLWATGNTGELFF. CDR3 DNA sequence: TGTGCCAGCAGCTTATGGGCTACCGGAAACACCGGGGAGCTGTTTTTT.

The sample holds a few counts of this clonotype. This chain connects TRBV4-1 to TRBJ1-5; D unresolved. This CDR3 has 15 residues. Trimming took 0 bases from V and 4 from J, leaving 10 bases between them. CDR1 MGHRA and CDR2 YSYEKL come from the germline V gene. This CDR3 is CASSQDGLRNQPQHF. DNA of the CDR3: TGCGCCAGCAGCCAAGACGGCCTGCGAAATCAGCCCCAGCATTTT.

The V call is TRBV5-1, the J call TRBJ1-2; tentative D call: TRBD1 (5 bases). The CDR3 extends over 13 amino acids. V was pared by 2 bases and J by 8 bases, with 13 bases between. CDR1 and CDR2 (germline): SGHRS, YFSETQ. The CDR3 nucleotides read TGCGCCAGCAGCTTTGCCGGGGGAAGAGGCTACACCTTC. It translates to CASSFAGGRGYTF.

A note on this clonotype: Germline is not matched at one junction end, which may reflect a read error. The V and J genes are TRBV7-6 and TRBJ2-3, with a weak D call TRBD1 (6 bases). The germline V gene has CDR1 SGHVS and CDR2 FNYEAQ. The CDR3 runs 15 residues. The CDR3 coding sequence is TGTGCCAGCAGTTCGGACCCCCCTCGGACAGATATGCAGTATTTT. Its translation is CASSSDPPRTDMQYF.

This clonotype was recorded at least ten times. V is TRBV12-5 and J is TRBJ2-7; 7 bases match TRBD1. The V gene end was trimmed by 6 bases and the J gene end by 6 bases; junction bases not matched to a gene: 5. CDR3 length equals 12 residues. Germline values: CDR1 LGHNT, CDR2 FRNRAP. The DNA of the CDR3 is TGTGCTAGTGGCCTGACAGGGCTCGAGCAGTACTTC. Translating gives CASGLTGLEQYF.

CDR3 sequence reads: CASSLEWGGLLETQYF. The CDR3, as DNA: TGTGCCAGCAGCTTGGAGTGGGGGGGGCTGTTGGAGACCCAGTACTTC. The chain is built from TRBV5-6 and TRBJ2-5, with D tentatively TRBD2 (7 bases). The V end was cut by 0 bases, the J end by 5 bases, with 17 bases between. CDR1 and CDR2 (germline): SGHDT, YYEEEE. The CDR3 length is 16 residues.

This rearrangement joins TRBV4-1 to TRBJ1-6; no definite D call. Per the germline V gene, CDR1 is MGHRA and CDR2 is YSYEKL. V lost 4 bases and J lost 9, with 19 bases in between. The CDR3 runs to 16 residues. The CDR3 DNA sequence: TGCGCCAGCAGCCCAGCTGGGCGGAGGGCCACTTCACCCCTCCACTTT. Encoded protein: CASSPAGRRATSPLHF.

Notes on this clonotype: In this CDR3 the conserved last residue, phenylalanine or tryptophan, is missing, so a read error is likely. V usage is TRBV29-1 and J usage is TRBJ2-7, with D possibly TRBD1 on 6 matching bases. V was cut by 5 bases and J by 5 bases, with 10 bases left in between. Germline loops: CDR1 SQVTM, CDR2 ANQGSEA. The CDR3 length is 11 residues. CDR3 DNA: TGCAGCGTTACAGGGTCTCACGAGCAGTACTCC. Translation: CSVTGSHEQYS.

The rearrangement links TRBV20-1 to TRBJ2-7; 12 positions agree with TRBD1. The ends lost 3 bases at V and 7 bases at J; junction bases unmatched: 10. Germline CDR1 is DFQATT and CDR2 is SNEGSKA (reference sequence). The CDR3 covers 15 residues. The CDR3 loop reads CSASIRGTGGREQYF. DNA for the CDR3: TGCAGTGCTAGCATTCGAGGGACAGGGGGCAGGGAGCAGTACTTC.

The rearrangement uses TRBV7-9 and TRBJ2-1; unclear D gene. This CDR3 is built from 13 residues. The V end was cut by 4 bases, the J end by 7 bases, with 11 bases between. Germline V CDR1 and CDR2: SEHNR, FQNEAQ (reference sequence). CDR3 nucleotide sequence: TGTGCCAGCAGCTCTCGTCTTCAAAATGAGCAGTTCTTC. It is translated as CASSSRLQNEQFF.